This note documents a single T cell receptor (beta chain) sequence. This entry is derived from a study of blood T cell repertoires in COVID-19. The overall study: Sources were T cells, B-cell-depleted T cells, or PBMCs; the material itself was cDNA or gDNA.

Across about two dozen US areas, participants ranged in age from 18 to 89 years. Membership in each cohort depended on participant-reported clinical history. Per the original data handling: Using reference gene primer amplification, nucleated cell counts were estimated. Sequencing was performed with immunoSEQ multiplex PCR; in TCRdb, only in-frame clones are kept and a portion is missing. The D gene and trimming were derived from the DNA, and the V and J assignments and clone size from that table. The sample contains approximately 450,000 clones, 70% to 90% of which appear only once. This TCR was recovered from a woman younger than 35 with acute COVID-19. Specimen: PBMCs or T cells enriched from blood (not recorded which).

CDR3 bases: TGCGCCAGCAGCCAAGCTCCGCCCGGGTCGCGCCAGAGCTCCTACAATGAGCAGTTCTTC. This codes for CASSQAPPGSRQSSYNEQFF. The rearrangement links TRBV4-3 to TRBJ2-1; the D is unclear. Looked up from germline, CDR1 is LGHNA and CDR2 is YSLEER. This CDR3 spans 20 amino acids. V lost 1 base and J 0 bases, leaving 22 bases between the germline ends.